This TCR beta chain was obtained from a study of memory CD4+ T cells and cytomegalovirus serostatus. Whole-study results and caveats: Of approximately 150 reported CMV TCRbeta sequences, around 63 were found in memory CD4+ repertoires.

The sort gate was single viable CD3+CD4+CD8-CD45RO+ cells for memory CD4+ T cells. Comments on this clone: Antigen unknown.

Original handling: After removing out-of-frame reads, around 2 million distinct TCRbeta sequences remained. Sequencing was performed with immunoSEQ multiplex PCR; in TCRdb, only in-frame clones are kept and a portion is missing. V, J and clone size reflect that table, while D and trimming were determined from the DNA. The sample yields 55,000 to 75,000 clones, more than 75% seen once. This CDR3 contains 15 residues. The germline CDR1 and CDR2 sequences are SGHVS and FQNEAQ. Trimming removed 5 bases from V and 6 bases from J; junction bases left unmatched: 10. The rearrangement joins TRBV7-8 to TRBJ2-1; 7 nucleotides align to TRBD1. Sequences were obtained from memory CD4+ T cells from blood. The clonotype originates from an adult in good health and CMV-seronegative. In DNA form, the CDR3 reads TGTGCCAGCAGCAAACAGGGGATTAACGGCAATGAGCAGTTCTTC. This sequence encodes CASSKQGINGNEQFF.